This T cell receptor beta chain was recorded in a study of blood T cell repertoires in COVID-19. Overall study: The United States, Italy and Spain were the sources of the acute and convalescent COVID-19 samples.

Germline V gene lookup returns CDR1 SNHLY and CDR2 FYNNEI. This CDR3 region has 11 residues. V was pared by 10 bases and J by 5 bases, with 5 bases of the junction left unmatched. How the authors handled the data: Scientists estimated how many nucleated cells there were by amplifying reference gene primers. Here immunoSEQ multiplex PCR was the method, and the copy in TCRdb shows in-frame clones only, minus some. That table supplies the V and J calls and clone size; D and trimming were determined from the DNA. The data contain 90,000 to 100,000 clones, roughly 84% of them seen just once; the ten biggest clones take up 2%.

The chain carries TRBV2 and TRBJ2-7, with 7 bases fitting TRBD2. The sequenced material came from peripheral blood. This receptor was taken from a man aged 65 to 79 with active or convalescent COVID-19. This CDR3 is CAIRRGNEQYF. In DNA, the CDR3 is TGTGCCATACGGCGGGGGAACGAGCAGTACTTC.